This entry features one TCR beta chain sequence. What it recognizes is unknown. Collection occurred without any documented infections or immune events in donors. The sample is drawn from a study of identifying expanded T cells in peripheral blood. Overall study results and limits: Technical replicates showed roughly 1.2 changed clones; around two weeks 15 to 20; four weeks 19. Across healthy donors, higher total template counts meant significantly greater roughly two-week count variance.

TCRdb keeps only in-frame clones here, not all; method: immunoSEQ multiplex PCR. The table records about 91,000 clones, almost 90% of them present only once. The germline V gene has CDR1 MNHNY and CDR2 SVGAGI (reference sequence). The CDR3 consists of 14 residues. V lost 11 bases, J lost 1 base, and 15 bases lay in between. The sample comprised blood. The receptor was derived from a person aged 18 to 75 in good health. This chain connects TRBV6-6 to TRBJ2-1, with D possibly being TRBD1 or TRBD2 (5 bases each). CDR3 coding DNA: TGTGCCTCGGGGATTGGGGGTTCCTACAATGAGCAGTTCTTC. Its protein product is CASGIGGSYNEQFF.